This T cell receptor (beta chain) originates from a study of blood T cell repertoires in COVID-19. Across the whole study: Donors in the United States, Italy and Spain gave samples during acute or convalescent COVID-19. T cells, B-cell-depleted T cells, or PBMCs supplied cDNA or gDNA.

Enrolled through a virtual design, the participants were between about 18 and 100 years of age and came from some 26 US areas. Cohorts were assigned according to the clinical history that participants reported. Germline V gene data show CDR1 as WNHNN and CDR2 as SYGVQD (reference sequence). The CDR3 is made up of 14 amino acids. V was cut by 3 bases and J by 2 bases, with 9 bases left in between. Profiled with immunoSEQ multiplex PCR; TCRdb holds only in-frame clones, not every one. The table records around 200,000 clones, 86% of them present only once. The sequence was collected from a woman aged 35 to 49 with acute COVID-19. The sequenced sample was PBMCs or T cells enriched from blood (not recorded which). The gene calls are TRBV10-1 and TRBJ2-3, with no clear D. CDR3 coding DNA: TGCGCCAGCAGTGATTACAGCAACACAGATACGCAGTATTTT. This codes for CASSDYSNTDTQYF.